Listed below are T cell receptor beta chains from one sample, sequenced in a study of cytomegalovirus exposure and HLA in healthy donors. Data came from immunoSEQ multiplex PCR; TCRdb stores just in-frame clones and leaves some out. The sample lists under 200,000 clones; 9.5% to 15% were seen once. Material for sequencing was PBMCs. These receptors all come from a man over 45 in good health and CMV-seropositive. Each CDR3 is given with its conserved first and last residue. Fields, in order: V gene, J gene, CDR3 protein.

v_call: TRBV30
j_call: TRBJ2-7
cdr3_aa: CAWSVQDISYEQYF

v_call: TRBV19
j_call: TRBJ1-2
cdr3_aa: CASSTSMPGQNYGYTF

v_call: TRBV5-6
j_call: TRBJ1-2
cdr3_aa: CASSFPLAGYTF

v_call: TRBV6-5
j_call: TRBJ2-2
cdr3_aa: CASWGSGGGELFF

v_call: TRBV28
j_call: TRBJ2-2
cdr3_aa: CASRGGAGAGELFF

v_call: TRBV6-4
j_call: TRBJ1-2
cdr3_aa: CASSDGGGAPHGYTF

v_call: TRBV5-1
j_call: TRBJ1-6
cdr3_aa: CASSLAGQQYSPLHF

v_call: TRBV6-6
j_call: TRBJ1-4
cdr3_aa: CASSRDKGEKLFF

v_call: TRBV2
j_call: TRBJ1-4
cdr3_aa: CASSDGQGVEKLFF

v_call: TRBV7-9
j_call: TRBJ1-5
cdr3_aa: CASSPGADGNQPQHF

v_call: TRBV19
j_call: TRBJ1-1
cdr3_aa: CASSRTVSNTEAFF

v_call: TRBV9
j_call: TRBJ2-2
cdr3_aa: CASSVDPGGRDGELFF

v_call: TRBV4-2
j_call: TRBJ1-2
cdr3_aa: CASSRGGELYGYTF

v_call: TRBV6-5
j_call: TRBJ2-6
cdr3_aa: CASSYSASSGANVLTF

v_call: TRBV2
j_call: TRBJ1-2
cdr3_aa: CASSDWGQNYGYTF

v_call: TRBV27
j_call: TRBJ1-1
cdr3_aa: CASRPTGRIEAFF

v_call: TRBV7-9
j_call: TRBJ1-2
cdr3_aa: CASSPLPRGPNYGYTF

v_call: TRBV7-2
j_call: TRBJ2-1
cdr3_aa: CASSLGGGPPYNEQFF

v_call: TRBV6-1
j_call: TRBJ1-2
cdr3_aa: CASSEGARGYTF

v_call: TRBV6-6
j_call: TRBJ1-3
cdr3_aa: CASSYDPRAGNTIYF

v_call: TRBV14
j_call: TRBJ1-6
cdr3_aa: CASSQVYGYNSPLHF

v_call: TRBV5-8
j_call: TRBJ1-3
cdr3_aa: CASSHRKGTIYF

v_call: TRBV28
j_call: TRBJ1-5
cdr3_aa: CASRQLAFSNQPQHF

v_call: TRBV7-6
j_call: TRBJ1-1
cdr3_aa: CASSVTGAAEAFF

v_call: TRBV11-3
j_call: TRBJ2-5
cdr3_aa: CASSLDLRSSGETQYF

v_call: TRBV7-2
j_call: TRBJ2-3
cdr3_aa: CASRPSGLAGGPSTDTQYF

v_call: TRBV19
j_call: TRBJ2-1
cdr3_aa: CASSIGGPRGNEQFF

v_call: TRBV7-6
j_call: TRBJ1-1
cdr3_aa: CASSLSGGSEAFF

v_call: TRBV5-1
j_call: TRBJ2-7
cdr3_aa: CASSLTSGYEQYF

v_call: TRBV30
j_call: TRBJ2-5
cdr3_aa: CAWRRQGPETQYF

v_call: TRBV9
j_call: TRBJ1-1
cdr3_aa: CASSAGQGGEAFF

v_call: TRBV2
j_call: TRBJ1-5
cdr3_aa: CASSEPRQGGRQPQHF

v_call: TRBV19
j_call: TRBJ2-2
cdr3_aa: CASSKAGTGTGELFF

v_call: TRBV27
j_call: TRBJ2-7
cdr3_aa: CASSFLPGGQGFENEQYF

v_call: TRBV27
j_call: TRBJ2-3
cdr3_aa: CASSPLAGKSENTQYF

v_call: TRBV13
j_call: TRBJ1-6
cdr3_aa: CASSPGFNNGPLHF

v_call: TRBV19
j_call: TRBJ2-4
cdr3_aa: CASSIWVGDRVANIQYF